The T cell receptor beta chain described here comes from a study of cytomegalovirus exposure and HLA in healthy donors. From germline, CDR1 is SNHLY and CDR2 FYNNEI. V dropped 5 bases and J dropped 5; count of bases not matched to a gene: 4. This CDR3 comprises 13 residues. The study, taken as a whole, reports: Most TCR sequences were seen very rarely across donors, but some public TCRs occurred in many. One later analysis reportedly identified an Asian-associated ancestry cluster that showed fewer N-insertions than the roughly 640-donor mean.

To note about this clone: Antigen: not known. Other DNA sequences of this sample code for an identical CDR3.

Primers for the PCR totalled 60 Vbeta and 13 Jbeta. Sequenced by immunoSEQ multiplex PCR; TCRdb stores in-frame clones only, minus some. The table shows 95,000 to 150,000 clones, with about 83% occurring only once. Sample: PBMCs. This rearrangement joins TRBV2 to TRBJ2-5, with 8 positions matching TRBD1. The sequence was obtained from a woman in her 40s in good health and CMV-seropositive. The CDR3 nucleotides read TGTGCCAGCAGTTTGGACAGGGACGAGACCCAGTACTTC. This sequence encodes CASSLDRDETQYF.